This entry concerns a single T cell receptor (beta chain). Patients of the Seattle cohort, enrolled during active infection, were followed longitudinally. This specimen belongs to a study of blood T cell repertoires in COVID-19. Overall study: PBMCs, B-cell-depleted T cells, or T cells provided the cDNA or gDNA that made up the material.

Using immunoSEQ multiplex PCR, the repertoire was profiled, and TCRdb retains in-frame clones only, with some absent. Of 330,000 or so clones listed, 87% were seen once; the top ten hold approximately 10%. This CDR3 has 15 amino acids. The V gene end was trimmed by 1 base and the J gene end by 6 bases; junction bases not matched to a gene: 4. CDR1 is LGHNA and CDR2 is YSLEER in the germline V gene. What was sequenced was peripheral blood. The chain has TRBV4-3 and TRBJ2-2; 8 bases are shared with TRBD1. The TCR sequence derives from a man in his thirties or forties with COVID-19, enrolled during active disease. The CDR3 reads CASSQAAGGAGELFF. CDR3 DNA sequence: TGCGCCAGCAGCCAAGCAGCAGGGGGCGCCGGGGAGCTGTTTTTT.